One sample yielded the 11 T cell receptor beta chains listed below, sequenced in a study of cytomegalovirus exposure and HLA in healthy donors. PCR primers comprised 60 Vbeta and 13 Jbeta primers. Repertoires were generated with immunoSEQ multiplex PCR, while TCRdb's copy carries only in-frame clones and drops some. The sample has approximately 180,000 clones; around four fifths are singletons. Sequencing was done on a sample of PBMCs. The receptors originated from a woman in her sixties or seventies in good health and CMV-seropositive.

The chain has TRBV30 and TRBJ1-2; D possibly corresponds to TRBD1 (6 bases). Germline CDR1 GTSNPN, CDR2 SVGIG (reference sequence). This CDR3 has 11 amino acids. Trimming removed 4 bases at V and 5 bases at J, with 8 bases between. The chain's CDR3 is CAWIRGYGYTF. CDR3 coding DNA: TGTGCCTGGATCAGGGGATATGGCTACACCTTC.

The V gene is TRBV7-7, the J gene TRBJ2-5, with D maybe TRBD2 (7 bases). CDR1 is SSHAT and CDR2 is FNYEAQ in the germline V gene (reference sequence). V dropped 4 bases and J dropped 1 base, with 13 bases sitting between them. The CDR3 sequence is 15 residues long. This CDR3 is CASSSLRGGQETQYF. The DNA for the CDR3 is TGTGCCAGCAGCTCTCTAAGGGGGGGCCAAGAGACCCAGTACTTC.

The chain has TRBV6-1 and TRBJ2-3; D remains ambiguous. V was trimmed by 2 bases and J by 5 bases, leaving 8 bases between them. The V gene's germline CDR1 is MNHNS and CDR2 SASEGT. CDR3 length equals 13 residues. DNA for the CDR3: TGTGCCAGCAGTGAAAGTAGAGGAGATACGCAGTATTTT. Its protein product is CASSESRGDTQYF.

This chain uses TRBV7-9 with TRBJ1-5; 8 nucleotides line up with TRBD1. The CDR3 is made up of 17 amino acids. The trim removed 5 bases at V and 1 base at J, leaving 10 bases unmatched. The germline CDR1 and CDR2 sequences are SEHNR and FQNEAQ (reference sequence). CDR3 in amino acids: CASSHTTGVGSNQPQHF. CDR3 in DNA: TGTGCCAGCAGCCATACGACAGGGGTGGGAAGCAATCAGCCCCAGCATTTT.

This chain links TRBV6-1 with TRBJ2-1; TRBD2 aligns across 7 bases. The length of the CDR3 is 15 residues. Trimming cost V 6 bases and J 8 bases; bases outside gene matches: 13. Per the germline V gene, CDR1 is MNHNS and CDR2 is SASEGT. CDR3 sequence: CASRGLVDVVDEQFF. CDR3 nucleotide sequence: TGTGCCAGCAGAGGACTAGTCGACGTAGTCGATGAGCAGTTCTTC.

The chain recombines TRBV27 with TRBJ1-4; D ambiguous. The CDR3 is made up of 17 amino acids. In germline, CDR1 is MNHEY, CDR2 SMNVEV (reference sequence). The V end was cut by 5 bases, the J end by 4 bases, with 20 bases between. The CDR3 loop reads CASSRENTLGYNEKLFF. The CDR3 DNA sequence: TGTGCCAGCAGTCGCGAAAATACTCTGGGCTATAATGAAAAACTGTTTTTT.

V usage is TRBV5-1 and J usage is TRBJ2-5, with D possibly matching TRBD1 (6 bases). Germline values: CDR1 SGHRS, CDR2 YFSETQ. Trimming took off 0 bases at V and 2 bases at J, with 14 bases between the two ends. This CDR3 spans 16 amino acids. The DNA of the CDR3 is TGCGCCAGCAGCTTGGTTCCCGGACAGAATCAAGAGACCCAGTACTTC. This sequence encodes CASSLVPGQNQETQYF.

About this clone itself: Other DNA sequences in the same sample also yield this CDR3. CDR3 DNA: TGTGCCAGCAGCGTTGGACTAGCGGGAGACTACGAGCAGTACTTC. Encoded protein: CASSVGLAGDYEQYF. The chain couples TRBV9 to TRBJ2-7; 13 bases line up with TRBD2. There are 15 residues in the CDR3. Germline CDR1 SGDLS, CDR2 YYNGEE. J was trimmed by 3 bases and V by 2 bases; bases with no gene match: 2.

This clone showed up just a few times. The junction departs from germline at one end; a sequencing error may be responsible. This chain joins TRBV19 and TRBJ2-4; TRBD1 aligns across 11 bases. Germline V gives CDR1 LNHDA, CDR2 SQIVND (reference sequence). The CDR3 length is 14 residues. Here the CDR3 DNA reads TGTGCCACCGGGACAGGGGGTAGCAAAAACAGTCAGTACTTC. Amino acids: CATGTGGSKNSQYF.

This clone was found a few times. The chain joins TRBV5-1 to TRBJ2-5; 11 nucleotides match TRBD2. With V trimmed by 5 bases and J by 3 bases, 6 bases remained unmatched. The CDR3 is 15 residues long. The germline V gene has CDR1 SGHRS and CDR2 YFSETQ. CDR3 coding DNA: TGCGCCAGCAGGATGGTACTAGCGGGAGAAGAGACCCAGTACTTC. Translated: CASRMVLAGEETQYF.

V is TRBV19 and J is TRBJ2-1; possibly TRBD2 for D (6 bases). Germline loops: CDR1 LNHDA, CDR2 SQIVND (reference sequence). Trimming stripped 0 bases from V and 6 bases from J, with 9 bases between. The CDR3 spans 14 residues. CDR3 DNA: TGTGCCAGTAGTATAGAGGAGGGTATCAATGAGCAGTTCTTC. Amino acids: CASSIEEGINEQFF.